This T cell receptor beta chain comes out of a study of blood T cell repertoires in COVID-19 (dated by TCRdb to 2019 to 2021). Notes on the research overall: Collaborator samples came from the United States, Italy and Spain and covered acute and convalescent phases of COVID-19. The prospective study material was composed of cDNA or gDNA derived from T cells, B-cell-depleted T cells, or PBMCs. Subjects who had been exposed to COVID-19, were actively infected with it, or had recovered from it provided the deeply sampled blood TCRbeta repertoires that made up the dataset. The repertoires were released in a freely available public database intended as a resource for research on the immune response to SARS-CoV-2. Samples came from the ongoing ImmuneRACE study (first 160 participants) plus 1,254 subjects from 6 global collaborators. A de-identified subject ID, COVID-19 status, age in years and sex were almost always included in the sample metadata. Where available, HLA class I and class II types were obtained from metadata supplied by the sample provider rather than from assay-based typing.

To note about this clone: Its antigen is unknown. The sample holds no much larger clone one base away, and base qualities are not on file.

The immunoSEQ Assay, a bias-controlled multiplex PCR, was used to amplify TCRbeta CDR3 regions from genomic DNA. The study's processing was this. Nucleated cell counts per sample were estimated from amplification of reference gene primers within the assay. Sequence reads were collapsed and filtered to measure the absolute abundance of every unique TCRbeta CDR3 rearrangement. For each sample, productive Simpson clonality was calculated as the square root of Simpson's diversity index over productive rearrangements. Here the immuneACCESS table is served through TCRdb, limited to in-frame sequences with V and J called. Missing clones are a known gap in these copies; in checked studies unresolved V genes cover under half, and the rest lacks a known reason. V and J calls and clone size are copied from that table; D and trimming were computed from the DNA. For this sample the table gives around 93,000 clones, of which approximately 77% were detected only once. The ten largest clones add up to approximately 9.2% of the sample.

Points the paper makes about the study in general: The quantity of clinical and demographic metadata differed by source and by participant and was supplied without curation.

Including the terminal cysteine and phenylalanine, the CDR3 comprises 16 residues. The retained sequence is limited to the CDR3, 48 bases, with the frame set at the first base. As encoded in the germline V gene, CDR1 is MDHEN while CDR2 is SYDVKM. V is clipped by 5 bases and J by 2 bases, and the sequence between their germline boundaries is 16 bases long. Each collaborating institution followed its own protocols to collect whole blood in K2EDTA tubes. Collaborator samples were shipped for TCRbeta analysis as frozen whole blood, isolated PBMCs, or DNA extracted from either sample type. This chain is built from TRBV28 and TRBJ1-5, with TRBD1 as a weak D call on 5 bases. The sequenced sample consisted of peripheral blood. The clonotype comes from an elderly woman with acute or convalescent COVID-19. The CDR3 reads CASSPPGGGGNQPQHF. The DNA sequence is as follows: TGTGCCAGCAGTCCCCCTGGCGGAGGGGGCAATCAGCCCCAGCATTTT.